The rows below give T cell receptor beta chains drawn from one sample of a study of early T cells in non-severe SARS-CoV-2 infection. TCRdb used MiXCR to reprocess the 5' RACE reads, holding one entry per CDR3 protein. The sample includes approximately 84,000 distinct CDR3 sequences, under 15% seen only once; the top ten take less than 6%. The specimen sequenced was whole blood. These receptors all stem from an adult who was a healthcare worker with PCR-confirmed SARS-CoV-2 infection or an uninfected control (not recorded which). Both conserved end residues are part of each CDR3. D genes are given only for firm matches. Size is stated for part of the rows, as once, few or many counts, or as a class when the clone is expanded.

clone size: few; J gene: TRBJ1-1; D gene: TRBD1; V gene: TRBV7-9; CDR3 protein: CASSVTGWTEAFF; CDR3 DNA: TGTGCCAGCAGCGTGACAGGGTGGACTGAAGCTTTCTTT
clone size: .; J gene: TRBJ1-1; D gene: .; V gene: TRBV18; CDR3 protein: CASSPIGGSNTEVFF; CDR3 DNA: TGTGCCAGCTCACCGATTGGGGGATCGAACACTGAAGTTTTCTTT
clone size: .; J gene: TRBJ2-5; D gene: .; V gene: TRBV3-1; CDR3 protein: CASSRFGSGETQYF; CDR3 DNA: TGTGCCAGCAGCCGATTCGGGAGTGGGGAGACCCAGTACTTC
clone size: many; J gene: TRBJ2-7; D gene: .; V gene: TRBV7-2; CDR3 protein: CASSKLTGYGYEQYF; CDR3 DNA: TGTGCCAGCAGTAAACTCACAGGGTACGGCTACGAGCAGTACTTC
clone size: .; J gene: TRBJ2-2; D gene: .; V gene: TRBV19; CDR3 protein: CATAEGLFTGELFF; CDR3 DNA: TGTGCCACCGCCGAAGGACTATTCACCGGGGAGCTGTTTTTT
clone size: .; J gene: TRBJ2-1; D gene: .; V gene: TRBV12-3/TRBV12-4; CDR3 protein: CATIRGPRAQFF; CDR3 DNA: TGTGCCACCATTAGGGGTCCTAGGGCGCAGTTCTTC
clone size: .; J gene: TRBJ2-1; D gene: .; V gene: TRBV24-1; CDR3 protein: CATSDTGRTPNEQFF; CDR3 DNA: TGTGCCACCAGTGACACGGGACGCACGCCCAATGAGCAGTTCTTC
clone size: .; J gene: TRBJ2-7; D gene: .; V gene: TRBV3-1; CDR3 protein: CASSRKSGEQYF; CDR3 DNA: TGTGCCAGCAGCCGGAAGAGTGGGGAGCAGTACTTC
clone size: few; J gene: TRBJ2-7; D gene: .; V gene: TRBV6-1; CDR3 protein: CASGGGGTTPWNEQYF; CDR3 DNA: TGTGCCAGCGGGGGAGGCGGGACCACTCCTTGGAACGAGCAGTACTTC
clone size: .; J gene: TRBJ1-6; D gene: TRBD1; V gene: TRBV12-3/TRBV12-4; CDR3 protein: CASSLGQGQANSPLHF; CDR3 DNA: TGTGCCAGCAGTTTGGGGCAAGGACAGGCGAATTCACCCCTCCACTTT
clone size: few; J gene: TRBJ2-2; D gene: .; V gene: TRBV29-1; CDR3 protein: CSVAQGAGELFF; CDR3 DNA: TGCAGCGTTGCACAGGGAGCCGGGGAGCTGTTTTTT
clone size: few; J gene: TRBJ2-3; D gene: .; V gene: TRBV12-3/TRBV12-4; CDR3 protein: CASSFRGRTDTQYF; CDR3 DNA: TGTGCCAGCAGTTTCCGTGGGAGGACAGATACGCAGTATTTT
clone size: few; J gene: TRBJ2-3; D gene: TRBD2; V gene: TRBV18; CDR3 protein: CASSDPMASGRKGHTDTQYF; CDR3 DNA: TGTGCCAGCTCGGATCCTATGGCTAGCGGGAGGAAAGGACACACAGATACGCAGTATTTT
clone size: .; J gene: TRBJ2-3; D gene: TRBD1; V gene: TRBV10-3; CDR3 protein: CATLRDSFIPSTDTQYF; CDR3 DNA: TGTGCCACCCTCCGGGACAGCTTTATACCTAGCACAGATACGCAGTATTTT